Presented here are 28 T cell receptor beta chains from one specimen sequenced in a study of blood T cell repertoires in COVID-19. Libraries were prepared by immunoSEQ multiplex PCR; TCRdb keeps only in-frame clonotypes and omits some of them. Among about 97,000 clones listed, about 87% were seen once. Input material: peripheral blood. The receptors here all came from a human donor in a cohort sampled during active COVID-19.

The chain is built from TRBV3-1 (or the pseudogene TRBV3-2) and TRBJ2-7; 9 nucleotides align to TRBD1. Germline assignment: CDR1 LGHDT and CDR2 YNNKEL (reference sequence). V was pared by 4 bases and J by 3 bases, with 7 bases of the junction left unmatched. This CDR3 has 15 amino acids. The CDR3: CASSLADRGRYEQYF. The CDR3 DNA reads TGTGCCAGCAGCCTCGCGGACAGGGGCCGCTACGAGCAGTACTTC.

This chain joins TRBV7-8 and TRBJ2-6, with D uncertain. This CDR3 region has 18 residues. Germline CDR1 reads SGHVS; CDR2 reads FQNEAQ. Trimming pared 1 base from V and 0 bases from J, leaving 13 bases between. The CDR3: CASSLVQSLYSGANVLTF. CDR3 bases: TGTGCCAGCAGCTTAGTCCAGTCCCTTTACTCTGGGGCCAACGTCCTGACTTTC.

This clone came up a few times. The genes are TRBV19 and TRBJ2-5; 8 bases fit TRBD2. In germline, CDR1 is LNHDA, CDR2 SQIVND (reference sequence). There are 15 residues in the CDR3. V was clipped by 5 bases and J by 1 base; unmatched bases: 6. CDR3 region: CASSGLARSQETQYF. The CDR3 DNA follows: TGTGCCAGTAGTGGACTAGCCAGGTCCCAAGAGACCCAGTACTTC.

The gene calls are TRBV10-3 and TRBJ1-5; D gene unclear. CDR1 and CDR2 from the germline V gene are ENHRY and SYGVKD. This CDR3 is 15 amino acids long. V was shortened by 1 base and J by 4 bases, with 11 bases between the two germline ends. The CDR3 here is CAISEFNGENQPQHF. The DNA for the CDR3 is TGTGCCATCAGTGAGTTTAATGGTGAGAATCAGCCCCAGCATTTT.

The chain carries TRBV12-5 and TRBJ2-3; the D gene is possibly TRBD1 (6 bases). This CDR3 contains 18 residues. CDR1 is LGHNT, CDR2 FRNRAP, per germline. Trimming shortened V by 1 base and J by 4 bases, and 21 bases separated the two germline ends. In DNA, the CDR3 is TGTGCTAGTGGTTTGGGGGTTGGGGGCCAATTTAAGGCAGATACGCAGTATTTT. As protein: CASGLGVGGQFKADTQYF.

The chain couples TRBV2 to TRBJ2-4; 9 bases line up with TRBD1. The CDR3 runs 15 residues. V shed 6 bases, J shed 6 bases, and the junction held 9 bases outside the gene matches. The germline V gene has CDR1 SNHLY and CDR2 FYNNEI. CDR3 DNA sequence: TGTGCCAGCAGCGTGACAGGGGGAGATATAAACATTCAGTACTTC. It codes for CASSVTGGDINIQYF. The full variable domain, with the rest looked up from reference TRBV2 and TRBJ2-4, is EPEVTQTPSHQVTQMGQEVILRCVPISNHLYFYWYRQILGQKVEFLVSFYNNEISEKSEIFDDQFSVERPDGSNFTLKIRSTKLEDSAMYFCASSVTGGDINIQYFGAGTRLSVL.

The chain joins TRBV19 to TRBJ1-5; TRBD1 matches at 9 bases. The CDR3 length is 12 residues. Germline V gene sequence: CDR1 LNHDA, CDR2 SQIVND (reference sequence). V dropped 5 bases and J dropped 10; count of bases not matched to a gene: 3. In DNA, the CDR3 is TGTGCCAGTAGTCACAGGGGGCGTCCCCAGCATTTT. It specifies CASSHRGRPQHF. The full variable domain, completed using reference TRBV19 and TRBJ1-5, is DGGITQSPKYLFRKEGQNVTLSCEQNLNHDAMYWYRQDPGQGLRLIYYSQIVNDFQKGDIAEGYSVSREKKESFPLTVTSAQKNPTAFYLCASSHRGRPQHFGDGTRLSIL.

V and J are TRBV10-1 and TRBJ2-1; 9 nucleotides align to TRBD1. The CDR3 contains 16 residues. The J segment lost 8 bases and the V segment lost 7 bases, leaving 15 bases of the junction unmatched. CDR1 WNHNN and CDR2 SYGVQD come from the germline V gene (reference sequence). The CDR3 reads CASKNVPQGAGDEQFF. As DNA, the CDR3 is TGCGCCAGCAAAAACGTCCCACAGGGGGCCGGGGATGAGCAGTTCTTC.

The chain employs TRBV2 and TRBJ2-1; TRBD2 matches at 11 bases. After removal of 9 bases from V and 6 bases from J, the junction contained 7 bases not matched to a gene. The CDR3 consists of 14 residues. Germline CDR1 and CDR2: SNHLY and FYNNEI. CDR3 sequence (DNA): TGTGCCAGAGAAACTAGCGGGAGTGGCAATGAGCAGTTCTTC. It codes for CARETSGSGNEQFF.

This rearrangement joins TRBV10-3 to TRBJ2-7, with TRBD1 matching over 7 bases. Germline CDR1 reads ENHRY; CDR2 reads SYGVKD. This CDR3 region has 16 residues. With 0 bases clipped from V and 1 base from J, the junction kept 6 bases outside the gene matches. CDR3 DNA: TGTGCCATCAGTGAGTCCGCCAAGACAGGGTCCTACGAGCAGTACTTC. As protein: CAISESAKTGSYEQYF.

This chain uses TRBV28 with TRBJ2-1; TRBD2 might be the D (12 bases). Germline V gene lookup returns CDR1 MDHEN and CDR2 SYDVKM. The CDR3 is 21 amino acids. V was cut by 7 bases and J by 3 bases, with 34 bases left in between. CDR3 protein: CASTGTGGLAGSPRGYNEQFF. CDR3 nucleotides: TGTGCCAGCACTGGGACAGGGGGACTAGCGGGTTCGCCTAGGGGCTACAATGAGCAGTTCTTC. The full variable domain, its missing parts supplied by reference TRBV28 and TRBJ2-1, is DVKVTQSSRYLVKRTGEKVFLECVQDMDHENMFWYRQDPGLGLRLIYFSYDVKMKEKGDIPEGYSVSREKKERFSLILESASTNQTSMYLCASTGTGGLAGSPRGYNEQFFGPGTRLTVL.

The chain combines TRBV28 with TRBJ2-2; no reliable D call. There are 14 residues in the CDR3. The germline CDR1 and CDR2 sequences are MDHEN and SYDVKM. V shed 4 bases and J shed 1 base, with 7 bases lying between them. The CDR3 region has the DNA TGTGCCAGCAGTTCACCAGGGAACACCGGGGAGCTGTTTTTT. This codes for CASSSPGNTGELFF.

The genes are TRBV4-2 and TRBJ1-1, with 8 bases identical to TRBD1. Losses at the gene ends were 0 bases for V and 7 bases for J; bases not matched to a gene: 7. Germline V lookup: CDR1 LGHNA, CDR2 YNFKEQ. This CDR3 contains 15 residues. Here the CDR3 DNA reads TGTGCCAGCAGCCAAGATACTACAGGGGGATATGAAGCTTTCTTT. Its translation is CASSQDTTGGYEAFF.

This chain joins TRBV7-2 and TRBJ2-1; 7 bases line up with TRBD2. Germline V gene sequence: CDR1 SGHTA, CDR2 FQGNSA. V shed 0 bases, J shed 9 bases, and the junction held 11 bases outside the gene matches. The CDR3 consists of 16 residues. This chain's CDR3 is CASSLAGGPGPGEQFF. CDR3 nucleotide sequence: TGTGCCAGCAGCTTAGCGGGAGGGCCGGGCCCCGGTGAGCAGTTCTTC.

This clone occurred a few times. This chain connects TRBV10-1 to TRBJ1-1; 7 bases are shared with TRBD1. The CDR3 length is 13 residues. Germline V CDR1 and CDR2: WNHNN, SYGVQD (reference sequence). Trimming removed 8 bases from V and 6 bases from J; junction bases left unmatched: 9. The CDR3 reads CASRRQGSSEAFF. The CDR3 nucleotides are TGCGCCAGCCGACGACAGGGCTCCTCTGAAGCTTTCTTT.

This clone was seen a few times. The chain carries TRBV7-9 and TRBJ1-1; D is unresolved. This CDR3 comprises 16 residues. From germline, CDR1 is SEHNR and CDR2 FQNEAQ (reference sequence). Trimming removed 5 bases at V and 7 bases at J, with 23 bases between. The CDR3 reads CASSTYGERIIVEAFF. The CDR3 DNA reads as TGTGCCAGCAGCACATATGGGGAGAGGATAATAGTTGAAGCTTTCTTT.

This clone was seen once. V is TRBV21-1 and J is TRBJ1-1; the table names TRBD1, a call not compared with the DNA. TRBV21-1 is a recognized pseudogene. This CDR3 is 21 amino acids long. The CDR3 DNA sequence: TGTGCCAGCAGTCAAAGTCAAAATGGCGGGGACAGGGGGCCCTCGAACACTGAAGCTTTCTTT. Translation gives CASSQSQNGGDRGPSNTEAFF.

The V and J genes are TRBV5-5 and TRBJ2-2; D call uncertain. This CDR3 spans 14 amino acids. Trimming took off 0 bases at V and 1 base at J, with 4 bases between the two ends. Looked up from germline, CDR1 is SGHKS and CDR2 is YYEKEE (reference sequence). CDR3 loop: CASSLGQNTGELFF. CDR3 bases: TGTGCCAGCAGCTTGGGACAGAACACCGGGGAGCTGTTTTTT.

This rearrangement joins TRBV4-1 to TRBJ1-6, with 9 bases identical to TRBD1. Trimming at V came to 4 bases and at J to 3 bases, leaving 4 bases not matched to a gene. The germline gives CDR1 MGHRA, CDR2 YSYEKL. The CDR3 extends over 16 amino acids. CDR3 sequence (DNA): TGCGCCAGCAGCCCTAAGGGACAGGGCTATAATTCACCCCTCCACTTT. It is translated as CASSPKGQGYNSPLHF.

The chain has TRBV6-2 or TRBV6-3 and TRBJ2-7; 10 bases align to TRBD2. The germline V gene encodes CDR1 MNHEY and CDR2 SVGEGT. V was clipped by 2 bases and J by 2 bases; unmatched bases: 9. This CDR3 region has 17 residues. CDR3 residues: CASSYPLRSGRAYEQYF. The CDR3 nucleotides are TGTGCCAGCAGTTACCCCCTAAGAAGCGGGAGGGCCTACGAGCAGTACTTC.

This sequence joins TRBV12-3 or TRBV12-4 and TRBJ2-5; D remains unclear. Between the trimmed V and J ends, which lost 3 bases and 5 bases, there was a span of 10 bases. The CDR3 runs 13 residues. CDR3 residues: CASSFDSKETQYF. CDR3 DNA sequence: TGTGCCAGCAGTTTCGACTCAAAGGAGACCCAGTACTTC.

The CDR3 DNA reads as TGTGCCAGTAGTATAGTACCAGGAAGTCAGCCCCAGCATTTT. Its protein product is CASSIVPGSQPQHF. J is TRBJ1-5 and V is TRBV19, with D uncertain. Germline V gene lookup returns CDR1 LNHDA and CDR2 SQIVND (reference sequence). The CDR3 loop spans 14 amino acids. The V gene lost 1 base and the J gene lost 6 bases, with 10 bases spanning the gap. The complete variable domain, with remaining parts taken from reference TRBV19 and TRBJ1-5, reads DGGITQSPKYLFRKEGQNVTLSCEQNLNHDAMYWYRQDPGQGLRLIYYSQIVNDFQKGDIAEGYSVSREKKESFPLTVTSAQKNPTAFYLCASSIVPGSQPQHFGDGTRLSIL.

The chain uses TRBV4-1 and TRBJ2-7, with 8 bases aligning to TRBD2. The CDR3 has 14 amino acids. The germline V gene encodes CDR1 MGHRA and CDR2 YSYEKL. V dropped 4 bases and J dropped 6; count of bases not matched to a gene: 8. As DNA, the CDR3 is TGCGCCAGCAGCCTATCCGGGACTAGTGGCGAGCAGTACTTC. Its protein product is CASSLSGTSGEQYF.

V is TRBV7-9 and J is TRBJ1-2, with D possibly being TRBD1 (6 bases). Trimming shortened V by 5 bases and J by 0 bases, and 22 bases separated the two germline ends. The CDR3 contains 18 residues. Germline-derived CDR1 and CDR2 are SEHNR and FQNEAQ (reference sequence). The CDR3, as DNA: TGTGCCAGCAGCCGTTTAGAGGGATACAGGGTTTCTAACTATGGCTACACCTTC. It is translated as CASSRLEGYRVSNYGYTF.

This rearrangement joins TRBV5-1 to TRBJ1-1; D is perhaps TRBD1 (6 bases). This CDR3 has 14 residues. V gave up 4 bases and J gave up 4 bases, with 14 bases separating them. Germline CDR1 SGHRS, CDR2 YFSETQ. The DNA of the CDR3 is TGCGCCAGCAGCCTAATCGGGGGGCTCACTGAAGCTTTCTTT. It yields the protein CASSLIGGLTEAFF.

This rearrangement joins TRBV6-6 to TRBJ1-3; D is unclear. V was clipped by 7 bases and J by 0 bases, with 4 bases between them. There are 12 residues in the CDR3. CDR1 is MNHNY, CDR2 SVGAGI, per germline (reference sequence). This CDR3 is CASTGSGNTIYF. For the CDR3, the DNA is TGTGCCAGCACCGGCTCTGGAAACACCATATATTTT.

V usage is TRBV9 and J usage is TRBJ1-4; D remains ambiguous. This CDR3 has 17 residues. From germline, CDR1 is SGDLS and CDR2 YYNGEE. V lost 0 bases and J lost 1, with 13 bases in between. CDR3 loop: CASSVGVKSGTNEKLFF. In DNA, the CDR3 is TGTGCCAGCAGCGTAGGGGTAAAGTCGGGAACTAATGAAAAACTGTTTTTT.

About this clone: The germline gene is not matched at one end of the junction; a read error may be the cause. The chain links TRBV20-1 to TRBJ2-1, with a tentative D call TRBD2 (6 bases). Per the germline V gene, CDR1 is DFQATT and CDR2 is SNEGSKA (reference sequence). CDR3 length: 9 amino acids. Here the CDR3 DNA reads TGCAGTGCTAGGGACTATGGGGTCTTC. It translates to CSARDYGVF.